This paragraph reports one T cell receptor (beta chain). As yet, its antigen is unknown. These data belong to a study of vaccination effects on CD4 cells after COVID-19. Across the study: Participants each got two BNT162b2 or mRNA-1273 vaccine doses.

TCRdb's copy holds only in-frame clones and misses some; the assay was immunoSEQ multiplex PCR. The sample carries roughly 50,000 clones, roughly 80% recorded once. Sequencing was preceded by expansion of antigen-specific CD4+ T cells with viral peptide pools in the ViraFEST assay. Following a 10-day culture, CD4+ T cells were purified. Nucleocapsid antibodies were negative in the vaccine recipients, who had never had SARS-CoV-2 infection. The authors replaced half the medium with IL-2 medium on days 3 and 7. V dropped 1 base and J dropped 8 bases, with 21 bases sitting between them. The CDR3 is 17 residues long. Germline V lookup: CDR1 MNHNS, CDR2 SASEGT. The study's findings and limits: Healthy vaccinees had only 1 of 255 vaccine-induced clones cross-react with common cold coronaviruses.

The chain has TRBV6-1 and TRBJ1-3; D is undetermined. This clonotype was obtained from a human donor who received a COVID-19 vaccine. Sequencing was performed on CD4+ T cells from PBMCs cultured with HCoV-229E spike peptides, taken before COVID-19 vaccination. CDR3 protein: CASSEDKRSSGGDTIYF. CDR3 in DNA: TGTGCCAGCAGTGAAGATAAACGGTCTTCAGGAGGAGACACCATATATTTT.